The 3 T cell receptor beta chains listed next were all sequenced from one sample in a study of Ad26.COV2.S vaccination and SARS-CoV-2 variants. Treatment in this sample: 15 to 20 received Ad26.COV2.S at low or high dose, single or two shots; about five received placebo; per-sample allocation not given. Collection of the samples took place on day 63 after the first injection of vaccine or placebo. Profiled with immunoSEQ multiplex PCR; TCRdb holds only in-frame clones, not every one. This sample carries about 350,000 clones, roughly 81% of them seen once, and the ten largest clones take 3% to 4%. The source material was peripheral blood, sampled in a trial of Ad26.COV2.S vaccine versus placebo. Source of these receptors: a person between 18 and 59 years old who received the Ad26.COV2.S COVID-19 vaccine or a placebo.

The DNA of the CDR3 is TGTGCCAGCAGTTCGGGGTGGGGAGAGACCCAGTACTTC. Translating it yields CASSSGWGETQYF. This chain joins TRBV11-3 and TRBJ2-5; tentative D call: TRBD2 (5 bases). The CDR3 is made up of 13 amino acids. CDR1 and CDR2 (germline): SGHNT, YENEEA. V lost 6 bases and J 4 bases, leaving 12 bases between the germline ends.

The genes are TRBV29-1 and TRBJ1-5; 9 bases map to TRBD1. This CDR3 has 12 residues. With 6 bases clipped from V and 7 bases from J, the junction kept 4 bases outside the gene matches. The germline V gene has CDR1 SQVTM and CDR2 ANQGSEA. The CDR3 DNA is TGCAGCGTGGGGGACAGGGTCCAGCCCCAGCATTTT. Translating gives CSVGDRVQPQHF.

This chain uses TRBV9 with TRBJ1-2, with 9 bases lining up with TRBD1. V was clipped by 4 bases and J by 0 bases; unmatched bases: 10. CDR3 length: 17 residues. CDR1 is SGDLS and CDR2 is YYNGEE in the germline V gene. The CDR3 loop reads CASSLFGTGTSNYGYTF. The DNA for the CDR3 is TGTGCCAGCAGCTTATTTGGGACAGGGACTTCTAACTATGGCTACACCTTC.